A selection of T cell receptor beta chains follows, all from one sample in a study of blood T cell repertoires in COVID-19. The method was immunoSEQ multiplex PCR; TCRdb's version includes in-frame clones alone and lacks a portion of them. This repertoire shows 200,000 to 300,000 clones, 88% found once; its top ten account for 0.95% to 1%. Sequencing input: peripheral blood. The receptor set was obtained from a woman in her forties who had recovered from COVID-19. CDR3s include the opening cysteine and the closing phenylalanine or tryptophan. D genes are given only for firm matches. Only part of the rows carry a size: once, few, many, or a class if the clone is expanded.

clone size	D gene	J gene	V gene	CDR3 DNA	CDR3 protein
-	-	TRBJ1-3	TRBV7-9	TGTGCCAGCAGCTCCTACAGGGGAAACACCATATATTTT	CASSSYRGNTIYF
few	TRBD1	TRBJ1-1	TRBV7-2	TGTGCCAGCAGCTCCCTCGGACAGGGCCGGACTGAAGCTTTCTTT	CASSSLGQGRTEAFF
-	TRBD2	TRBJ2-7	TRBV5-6	TGTGCCAGCAGCCCGGGACTAGCGGGGAACCTATACGAGCAGTACTTC	CASSPGLAGNLYEQYF
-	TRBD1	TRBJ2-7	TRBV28	TGTGCCACCCTAAGGGGGCTGCACGAGCAGTACTTC	CATLRGLHEQYF
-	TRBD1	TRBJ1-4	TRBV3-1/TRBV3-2	TGTGCCAGCAGCCGGGGCTTCCAGGGGGCGCGTGGTGAAAAACTGTTTTTT	CASSRGFQGARGEKLFF
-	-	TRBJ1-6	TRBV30	TGTGCCTGGAGTCGCGGGGGGGGGAATTCACCCCTCCACTTT	CAWSRGGGNSPLHF
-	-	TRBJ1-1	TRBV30	TGTGCCTGGAGCGGCGACAGGATGAACACTGAAGCTTTCTTT	CAWSGDRMNTEAFF
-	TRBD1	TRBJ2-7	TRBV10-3	TGTGCCAACAGGGCAGGGGGTACCTCCTACGAGCAGTACTTC	CANRAGGTSYEQYF
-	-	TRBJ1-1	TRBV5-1	TGCGCCAGCAGCTCTGGCCAGGGGCCATACACTGAAGCTTTCTTT	CASSSGQGPYTEAFF
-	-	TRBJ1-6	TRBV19	TGTGCCAGCTCGATGCAGGGGAATTCACCCCTCCACTTT	CASSMQGNSPLHF
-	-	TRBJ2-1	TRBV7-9	TGTGCCAGCAGCTTAGGTGTCCTAGCTCCCAGCTCCTACAATGAGCAGTTCTTC	CASSLGVLAPSSYNEQFF